The 8 T cell receptor beta chains reported below all come from one sample, sequenced in a study of cytomegalovirus exposure and HLA in healthy donors. The PCR employed 60 Vbeta primers together with 13 Jbeta primers. Clones were read by immunoSEQ multiplex PCR, and TCRdb kept only the in-frame ones, dropping some. The table lists 250,000 to 350,000 clones, around two thirds of them singletons. Sample: PBMCs. The source is a female donor in good health and CMV-seronegative.

The chain employs TRBV28 and TRBJ1-5; tentatively, D is TRBD1 (6 bases). This CDR3 comprises 15 residues. The V and J ends lost 6 bases and 1 base respectively, with 13 bases between them. From germline, CDR1 is MDHEN and CDR2 SYDVKM. CDR3 protein: CASRLSDRSNQPQHF. CDR3 nucleotides: TGTGCCAGCAGACTTTCCGACAGGAGCAATCAGCCCCAGCATTTT.

J is TRBJ1-3 and V is TRBV4-2; the D is unclear. Germline CDR1 reads LGHNA; CDR2 reads YNFKEQ. The CDR3 has 16 residues. The V gene lost 0 bases and the J gene lost 0 bases, with 9 bases spanning the gap. CDR3 DNA sequence: TGTGCCAGCAGCCAAGAGCCAGGATACTCTGGAAACACCATATATTTT. This sequence encodes CASSQEPGYSGNTIYF.

This chain connects TRBV19 to TRBJ2-3, with no clear D. CDR1 and CDR2 (germline): LNHDA, SQIVND (reference sequence). V shed 5 bases and J shed 6 bases, with 12 bases lying between them. The CDR3 has 13 residues. The CDR3 is CASSPVVRDTQYF. The CDR3 coding sequence is TGTGCCAGTAGTCCGGTCGTCAGGGATACGCAGTATTTT.

This sequence joins TRBV28 and TRBJ2-1; tentatively, D is TRBD1 (6 bases). V shed 3 bases and J shed 8 bases, with 23 bases lying between them. Germline loops: CDR1 MDHEN, CDR2 SYDVKM. This CDR3 has 17 residues. CDR3 sequence reads: CASSFLGTGQRPHEQFF. The CDR3 nucleotides read TGTGCCAGCAGTTTTCTCGGCACAGGGCAGCGGCCCCATGAGCAGTTCTTC.

The chain employs TRBV5-1 and TRBJ1-6; the D gene is possibly TRBD1 (6 bases). The CDR3 is 15 amino acids. V shed 0 bases and J shed 7 bases, with 11 bases lying between them. In germline, CDR1 is SGHRS, CDR2 YFSETQ. Written as DNA, the CDR3 is TGCGCCAGCAGCTTGGCGGGGACACAAAATTCACCCCTCCACTTT. Translation: CASSLAGTQNSPLHF.

The chain has TRBV27 and TRBJ2-7; D may be TRBD1 (6 bases). This CDR3 region has 14 residues. V was shortened by 9 bases and J by 0 bases, with 15 bases between the two germline ends. Per germline, CDR1 MNHEY and CDR2 SMNVEV (reference sequence). CDR3 sequence: CARPHRESSYEQYF. The CDR3 coding sequence is TGTGCCAGGCCACACAGGGAAAGCTCCTACGAGCAGTACTTC.

The count of this clone is one. The genes are TRBV6-1 and TRBJ1-1; D may be TRBD1 (5 bases). The V and J ends lost 6 bases and 2 bases respectively, with 10 bases between them. The length of the CDR3 is 13 residues. The germline CDR1 and CDR2 sequences are MNHNS and SASEGT. CDR3 protein: CASRATGNTEAFF. The CDR3 region has the DNA TGTGCCAGCAGGGCTACAGGCAACACTGAAGCTTTCTTT.

The chain uses TRBV9 and TRBJ2-1; 9 bases map to TRBD2. The CDR3 is 18 residues long. V shed 0 bases, J shed 4 bases, and the junction held 11 bases outside the gene matches. From germline, CDR1 is SGDLS and CDR2 YYNGEE. The CDR3 bases are TGTGCCAGCAGCGTAGCCCCGAGTAGCGGGAGTGGGTACAATGAGCAGTTCTTC. It is translated as CASSVAPSSGSGYNEQFF.